The 5 T cell receptor beta chains listed next were all sequenced from one sample in a study of blood T cell repertoires in COVID-19. Data came from immunoSEQ multiplex PCR; TCRdb stores just in-frame clones and leaves some out. The data hold about 190,000 clones, with approximately 86% observed a single time. The sample taken for sequencing was peripheral blood. The receptors derive from a man aged 25 to 45 with acute or convalescent COVID-19.

This clone was seen a single time. This chain connects TRBV9 to TRBJ2-7; TRBD1 might be the D (6 bases). Trimming pared 4 bases from V and 0 bases from J, leaving 14 bases between. Germline V gives CDR1 SGDLS, CDR2 YYNGEE. The length of the CDR3 is 15 residues. CDR3 residues: CASSRRTEASYEQYF. In nucleotides, the CDR3 is TGTGCCAGCAGCCGAAGGACAGAGGCCTCCTACGAGCAGTACTTC.

J is TRBJ1-2 and V is TRBV27; 7 nucleotides line up with TRBD1. The CDR3 covers 14 residues. Trimming took 4 bases from V and 8 from J; bases not matched to a gene: 10. Germline V gene data show CDR1 as MNHEY and CDR2 as SMNVEV (reference sequence). CDR3 coding DNA: TGTGCCAGCAGTTCCTCAGGGGGTTTAAAAGGCTACACCTTC. This codes for CASSSSGGLKGYTF.

The V and J genes are TRBV5-8 and TRBJ1-1, with D unclear. CDR1 is SGHTS and CDR2 is YDEGEE in the germline V gene. With 4 bases removed from V and 8 bases from J, the gap between germline ends came to 12 bases. This CDR3 spans 12 amino acids. The CDR3 loop is CASSTLTGEAFF. CDR3 in DNA: TGTGCCAGCAGCACGCTGACTGGCGAAGCTTTCTTT.

The chain links TRBV10-3 to TRBJ2-3; a weak D match, TRBD2 (5 bases). With 8 bases removed from V and 5 bases from J, the gap between germline ends came to 20 bases. Per the germline V gene, CDR1 is ENHRY and CDR2 is SYGVKD. This CDR3 has 15 residues. This CDR3 reads CAIGSGRQVGDTQYF. The CDR3 DNA reads as TGTGCCATCGGGAGTGGCAGACAAGTGGGAGATACGCAGTATTTT.

The rearrangement joins TRBV6-5 to TRBJ2-2; 9 bases are a match to TRBD2. The CDR3 loop spans 15 amino acids. Germline trimming cut 4 bases from V and 6 bases from J; bases unmatched to any gene: 6. Per germline, CDR1 MNHEY and CDR2 SVGAGI. DNA for the CDR3: TGTGCCAGCAGTTCGGAGCTAGCGGGATCCGGGGAGCTGTTTTTT. Translating it yields CASSSELAGSGELFF.